Each of the 8 T cell receptor beta chains below was sequenced from the same sample in a study of tumor-infiltrating lymphocytes in primary liver carcinoma. The researchers produced TCR beta cDNA from around 500 ng total RNA with a constant-region primer. Three nested multiplex PCR rounds, a slightly modified ARM-PCR method, built the TCR beta libraries. Use of TRBV1-TRBV30 forward primers with a C-beta reverse primer characterized the first two PCR rounds, which lasted about 10 cycles each. TCRdb reprocessed the multiplex PCR reads with MiXCR, giving one entry per CDR3 protein. The table includes about 190,000 distinct CDR3 sequences, around four fifths detected once. The study co-extracted DNA and RNA from about 19-30 mg of unsorted bulk tissue. The specimen sequenced was tumor tissue from primary liver carcinoma. Source of these receptors: a man aged 35-49 years with primary liver carcinoma and hepatitis B virus infection.

This clonotype was counted once. The V and J genes are TRBV6-6 and TRBJ2-1; D not resolved. This CDR3 has 12 residues. Germline CDR1 reads MNHNY; CDR2 reads SVGAGI (reference sequence). Between the trimmed V and J ends, which lost 0 bases and 8 bases, there was a span of 5 bases. CDR3 in DNA: TGTGCCAGCAGTTACTCGTCAGATGAGCAGTTCTTC. This codes for CASSYSSDEQFF.

On this clonotype itself: A much larger clonotype is one base distant, so this may be a read error. Likely a read error: the CDR3 ends without its conserved phenylalanine or tryptophan. This chain connects TRBV7-9 to TRBJ1-3, with unresolved D. The CDR3 spans 12 residues. The V gene lost 3 bases and the J gene lost 4 bases, with 4 bases spanning the gap. In germline, CDR1 is SEHNR, CDR2 FQNEAQ (reference sequence). CDR3 nucleotides: TGTGCCAGCAGCTTGCAGGGAAACACCATATATATT. It translates to CASSLQGNTIYI.

A remark on this clonotype: One junction end does not reproduce the germline sequence, and a read error may be involved. The rearrangement joins TRBV4-1 to TRBJ1-5; 8 nucleotides align to TRBD1. From germline, CDR1 is MGHRA and CDR2 YSYEKL. The CDR3 has 15 residues. The CDR3 region has the DNA TGCGCCAGCAGCCTTAGGGCAGGGGGCAATCTGCCCCAGCATTTT. It specifies CASSLRAGGNLPQHF.

This clonotype was detected a few times. The V gene is TRBV2, the J gene TRBJ1-1; D unclear. Germline values: CDR1 SNHLY, CDR2 FYNNEI. This CDR3 contains 11 residues. The ends were cut back, 6 bases at V and 6 bases at J, with 8 bases in the middle. Here the CDR3 DNA reads TGTGCCAGCAGAGAAACCCCTGAAGCTTTCTTT. It translates to CASRETPEAFF.

On this clonotype itself: It is likely a read error, because the conserved phenylalanine at the end of the CDR3 is missing. This sequence joins TRBV14 and TRBJ1-5, with a tentative D call TRBD1 (5 bases). The length of the CDR3 is 13 residues. V lost 1 base and J 6 bases, leaving 7 bases between the germline ends. Germline V gene data show CDR1 as SGHDN and CDR2 as FVKESK. The CDR3 region has the DNA TGTGCCAGCAGCCAAGGACAGAGTCAGCCCCAGCATTAT. This codes for CASSQGQSQPQHY.

The chain joins TRBV6-1 to TRBJ1-5; D gene unclear. Germline V gene data show CDR1 as MNHNS and CDR2 as SASEGT. Trimming stripped 6 bases from V and 10 bases from J, with 16 bases between. The CDR3 is 13 amino acids. CDR3 DNA sequence: TGTGCCAGCAGCCACGACGGCAGTCAACCCCAGCATTTT. Protein product: CASSHDGSQPQHF.

This clonotype was counted between two and nine times. The CDR3 end shows no conserved phenylalanine or tryptophan, and so a read error is likely. The chain joins TRBV12-3 or TRBV12-4 to TRBJ2-7; D is possibly TRBD1 or TRBD2 (6 bases each). The CDR3 covers 16 residues. CDR3 amino acids: CVSSLMGGLRPYEQYL. CDR3 nucleotide sequence: TGTGTCAGCAGTTTAATGGGGGGCCTAAGACCCTACGAGCAGTACTTA.

The table lists this clonotype with many counts. CDR3 region: CASSQGGSSYNSPLHF. For the CDR3, the DNA is TGTGCCAGCAGCCAAGGTGGGAGCTCCTATAATTCACCCCTCCACTTT. The chain combines TRBV4-2 with TRBJ1-6, with D hard to call. With 1 base removed from V and 0 bases from J, the gap between germline ends came to 7 bases. Looked up from germline, CDR1 is LGHNA and CDR2 is YNFKEQ. CDR3 length: 16 residues.